Listed below are T cell receptor beta chains from one sample, sequenced in a study of T cell responses to AZD1222 COVID-19 vaccine. Clones were sequenced by immunoSEQ multiplex PCR, and TCRdb holds only the in-frame ones, with some missing. The sample yields 150,000 to 200,000 clones, 90% to 95% seen once. Sequenced here: peripheral blood, sampled on day 0 of AZD1222 vaccination. All receptors come from an adult in good health. The CDR3 runs from the conserved cysteine through the conserved F or W. The D gene is left open where the match is weak. Where a row states a size, it is once, few, many or the class of an expanded clone; other rows omit it.

- TRBJ2-1 TRBV14 - CASSQRAGKNEQFF TGTGCCAGCAGCCAACGAGCAGGTAAGAATGAGCAGTTCTTC
- TRBJ2-1 TRBV29-1 - CSVILANEQFF TGCAGCGTGATACTCGCCAATGAGCAGTTCTTC
- TRBJ1-5 TRBV7-8 - CASSLVGLSNQPQHF TGTGCCAGCAGCTTAGTGGGTCTTAGCAATCAGCCCCAGCATTTT
- TRBJ2-5 TRBV7-8 - CASSSMGPLGTQYF TGTGCCAGCAGCTCAATGGGCCCCCTGGGGACCCAGTACTTC
- TRBJ2-1 TRBV27 TRBD1 CASSETGGLSYNEQFF TGTGCCAGCAGCGAGACAGGGGGTCTCTCCTACAATGAGCAGTTCTTC
- TRBJ2-1 TRBV30 - CAWSTTGAAGYNEQFF TGTGCCTGGAGTACAACAGGAGCAGCGGGCTACAATGAGCAGTTCTTC
- TRBJ1-1 TRBV18 - CASSPHGLGRTEAFF TGTGCCAGCTCACCCCACGGGCTCGGGAGGACTGAAGCTTTCTTT
- TRBJ1-5 TRBV19 - CASSIVGGDQPQHF TGTGCCAGTAGTATAGTTGGGGGGGATCAGCCCCAGCATTTT
- TRBJ1-2 TRBV30 - CAWSVGYGYTF TGTGCCTGGAGTGTAGGGTATGGCTACACCTTC
- TRBJ2-1 TRBV3-1/TRBV3-2 - CASSGWGGGRNEQFF TGTGCCAGCAGCGGGTGGGGTGGGGGAAGGAATGAGCAGTTCTTC
- TRBJ2-1 TRBV11-2 - CASSEPRDPSWNEQFF TGTGCCAGCAGCGAGCCCCGGGACCCCTCATGGAATGAGCAGTTCTTC
- TRBJ2-7 TRBV30 - CAWSSGFYEQYF TGTGCCTGGAGTTCGGGGTTCTACGAGCAGTACTTC
- TRBJ1-5 TRBV6-5 - CASSTKSNQPQHF TGTGCCAGCAGTACAAAGAGCAATCAGCCCCAGCATTTT
- TRBJ2-1 TRBV5-1 - CASSGQGIYNEQFF TGCGCCAGCAGCGGGCAGGGAATCTACAATGAGCAGTTCTTC
- TRBJ1-4 TRBV30 - CAWNRGVNEKLFF TGTGCCTGGAATCGAGGGGTTAATGAAAAACTGTTTTTT
- TRBJ2-7 TRBV7-2 TRBD2 CASSLGSGSPYEQYF TGTGCCAGCAGCTTAGGTAGCGGGAGCCCCTACGAGCAGTACTTC
- TRBJ1-5 TRBV7-2 TRBD1 CASSLGTGWNQPQHF TGTGCCAGCAGCCTCGGGACAGGATGGAATCAGCCCCAGCATTTT
- TRBJ2-7 TRBV7-9 - CASSLDSRPSYEQYF TGTGCCAGCAGCTTAGATAGCAGACCGTCCTACGAGCAGTACTTC
- TRBJ2-7 TRBV27 - CASRPQGSYEQYF TGTGCCAGCAGACCCCAAGGGTCCTACGAGCAGTACTTC
- TRBJ2-1 TRBV7-6 TRBD2 CASSLLAGGEQFF TGTGCCAGCAGCCTTCTAGCGGGAGGGGAGCAGTTCTTC
- TRBJ2-2 TRBV7-3 - CASSQQFGGELFF TGTGCCAGCAGCCAGCAGTTTGGCGGGGAGCTGTTTTTT
once TRBJ2-3 TRBV6-6 TRBD2 CASSLIRLARDTQYF TGTGCCAGCAGTCTAATCAGACTAGCGCGAGATACGCAGTATTTT
- TRBJ2-2 TRBV29-1 - CSVAEPTGELFF TGCAGCGTTGCGGAACCCACCGGGGAGCTGTTTTTT
once TRBJ2-7 TRBV27 TRBD1 CASNSRDRTYEQYF TGTGCCAGCAACAGCCGGGACAGGACTTACGAGCAGTACTTC
- TRBJ1-1 TRBV5-6 - CASSLDYGRGTEAFF TGTGCCAGCAGCTTGGATTACGGAAGGGGCACTGAAGCTTTCTTT
many TRBJ2-3 TRBV21-1 - CASRGQGATIGVKDTQYF TGTGCCAGCAGGGGGCAGGGGGCAACGATAGGAGTTAAAGATACGCAGTATTTT
- TRBJ1-1 TRBV13 - CASSQVTASGGNTEAFF TGTGCCAGCAGCCAAGTGACAGCCTCAGGAGGGAACACTGAAGCTTTCTTT
- TRBJ1-2 TRBV7-3 TRBD1 CASSRGQGYGYTF TGTGCCAGCAGCCGGGGACAGGGGTACGGCTACACCTTC
- TRBJ1-5 TRBV7-8 - CASSFRNNQPQHF TGTGCCAGCAGCTTCCGGAACAATCAGCCCCAGCATTTT
- TRBJ2-2 TRBV7-3 - CASSSLVYTGELFF TGTGCCAGCAGCTCACTAGTGTACACCGGGGAGCTGTTTTTT
- TRBJ1-2 TRBV19 - CASSMWGYDYGYTF TGTGCCAGTAGTATGTGGGGGTACGACTATGGCTACACCTTC
- TRBJ1-1 TRBV27 - CASSRQNGYEAFF TGTGCCAGCAGTCGGCAAAACGGGTATGAAGCTTTCTTT
- TRBJ2-2 TRBV13 - CASSLTRRKNTGELFF TGTGCCAGCAGCTTAACGCGGAGAAAGAACACCGGGGAGCTGTTTTTT
- TRBJ2-4 TRBV6-6 TRBD1 CASSRTGGVRAKNIQYF TGTGCCAGCAGTCGGACAGGGGGCGTAAGAGCCAAAAACATTCAGTACTTC
- TRBJ2-1 TRBV5-1 TRBD2 CASSPGGGRSSYNEQFF TGCGCCAGCAGCCCTGGGGGCGGGAGGTCGTCCTACAATGAGCAGTTCTTC
- TRBJ2-3 TRBV13 TRBD2 CASSSQTSESRDTQYF TGTGCCAGCAGCTCCCAGACTAGCGAAAGCCGAGATACGCAGTATTTT
once TRBJ2-7 TRBV28 - CASSLHPWGSYEQYF TGTGCCAGCAGTTTACACCCCTGGGGCTCCTACGAGCAGTACTTC
- TRBJ2-3 TRBV19 TRBD2 CASSIIGTSGSTDTQYF TGTGCCAGTAGTATTATTGGGACTAGCGGGAGCACAGATACGCAGTATTTT
- TRBJ1-2 TRBV6-1 TRBD1 CASSGESWDRADYGYTF TGTGCCAGCAGTGGCGAATCCTGGGACAGGGCAGACTATGGCTACACCTTC
- TRBJ2-5 TRBV7-9 TRBD2 CASSHPFGLAEETQYF TGTGCCAGCAGCCACCCGTTCGGACTAGCGGAAGAGACCCAGTACTTC
- TRBJ2-5 TRBV7-9 TRBD2 CASSLRSGGSRQETQYF TGTGCCAGCAGCTTAAGGTCTGGCGGGAGCAGACAAGAGACCCAGTACTTC
- TRBJ2-7 TRBV25-1 TRBD1 CASSGGTGSTYEQYF TGTGCCAGCAGTGGAGGGACAGGTTCTACCTACGAGCAGTACTTC
- TRBJ1-5 TRBV19 - CASSTEGLVPNQPQHF TGTGCCAGTAGTACCGAAGGGTTAGTCCCCAATCAGCCCCAGCATTTT
- TRBJ2-7 TRBV10-3 - CAISDGAGREQYF TGTGCCATCAGTGATGGGGCAGGGAGGGAGCAGTACTTC
- TRBJ2-7 TRBV12-2 - CASRSNRFSGGYEQYF TGTGCAAGTCGCAGCAATAGGTTTTCAGGGGGCTACGAGCAGTACTTC
- TRBJ1-2 TRBV7-2 TRBD1 CASSLVSGQDSYGYTF TGTGCCAGCAGCTTGGTATCGGGACAGGACTCCTATGGCTACACCTTC
- TRBJ1-6 TRBV15 - CATSRDRGNSPLHF TGTGCCACCAGCAGAGACAGGGGCAATTCACCCCTCCACTTT
once TRBJ2-1 TRBV10-3 - CATRPDRSGGSYNEQFF TGTGCCACCCGCCCGGATAGGAGTGGCGGCTCCTACAATGAGCAGTTCTTC
- TRBJ1-6 TRBV6-1 - CASSEEGVYNSPLHF TGTGCCAGCAGTGAAGAGGGTGTTTATAATTCACCCCTCCACTTT
- TRBJ2-1 TRBV6-4 - CASSDSRENYNEQFF TGTGCCAGCAGTGACTCGAGGGAGAACTACAATGAGCAGTTCTTC
- TRBJ2-5 TRBV5-4 TRBD2 CASSLELAGRGETQYF TGTGCCAGCAGCTTGGAGCTAGCGGGAAGGGGGGAGACCCAGTACTTC
- TRBJ2-2 TRBV7-7 - CASSLGVNTGELFF TGTGCTAGCAGCTTAGGAGTGAACACCGGGGAGCTGTTTTTT